Presented here are 32 T cell receptor beta chains from one specimen sequenced in a study of T cell repertoires in cytomegalovirus infection. Their antigen targets remain unknown. In TCRdb, the reads were re-called with MiXCR into one record per CDR3 protein. The data hold some 940,000 distinct CDR3 sequences, with roughly 30% observed a single time. Source: cultured CD8+ T cells from PBMCs, taken from culture after CMV antigen stimulation. The receptors shown here come from a human donor in good health (CMV status not recorded). Some clones in this sample may be carry-over from other donors' samples.

This clonotype was counted many times. J is TRBJ2-1 and V is TRBV7-8; no clear D gene. The CDR3 runs 14 residues. Germline V gene data show CDR1 as SGHVS and CDR2 as FQNEAQ. V was trimmed by 3 bases and J by 2 bases, leaving 8 bases between them. CDR3 amino acids: CASSLAPAYNEQFF. CDR3 coding DNA: TGTGCCAGCAGCTTGGCCCCGGCCTACAATGAGCAGTTCTTC.

This sequence joins TRBV27 and TRBJ2-7; a possible D gene is TRBD1 (6 bases). Germline lookup yields CDR1 MNHEY and CDR2 SMNVEV (reference sequence). The V and J ends lost 3 bases and 1 base respectively, with 13 bases between them. The CDR3 spans 15 residues. The CDR3 is CASSLQGHSSYEQYV. As DNA, the CDR3 is TGTGCCAGCAGTTTGCAGGGGCACAGTTCCTACGAGCAGTACGTC.

There are many counts of this clonotype. In nucleotides, the CDR3 is TGTGCCAGCAGTTGGGGGGTAACTTACGAGCAGTACGTC. Its translation: CASSWGVTYEQYV. The rearrangement links TRBV7-2 to TRBJ2-7; D perhaps matches TRBD2 (6 bases). Germline V CDR1 and CDR2: SGHTA, FQGNSA. The CDR3 contains 13 residues. V was pared by 6 bases and J by 4 bases, with 13 bases between.

This clonotype was counted a few times. The CDR3 region has the DNA TGTGCCAGCTGTCCTCAGCCCTACGAGCAGTACTTC. Translating it yields CASCPQPYEQYF. The gene calls are TRBV12-3 or TRBV12-4 and TRBJ2-7; no firm D call. There are 12 residues in the CDR3. Trimming took off 8 bases at V and 2 bases at J, with 10 bases between the two ends.

The chain carries TRBV27 and TRBJ2-3; D perhaps matches TRBD2 (6 bases). This CDR3 has 15 amino acids. Looked up from germline, CDR1 is MNHEY and CDR2 is SMNVEV (reference sequence). V lost 6 bases, J lost 4 bases, and 17 bases lay in between. CDR3 bases: TGTGCCAGCAGCCCGACTAGTTCTTGGGCAGATACGCAGTATTTT. This codes for CASSPTSSWADTQYF.

This clonotype was observed a few times. The chain combines TRBV5-6 with TRBJ2-1, with D unresolved. V was clipped by 3 bases and J by 5 bases, with 6 bases between them. CDR1 SGHDT and CDR2 YYEEEE come from the germline V gene. This CDR3 is built from 12 residues. DNA of the CDR3: TGTGCCAGCAGCTCCATAAACAATGAGCAGTTCTTC. This codes for CASSSINNEQFF.

The chain has TRBV27 and TRBJ2-3, with D perhaps given as TRBD1 or TRBD2 (6 bases each). Looked up from germline, CDR1 is MNHEY and CDR2 is SMNVEV (reference sequence). V lost 3 bases and J 4 bases, leaving 11 bases between the germline ends. This CDR3 is built from 14 residues. The CDR3, as DNA: TGTGCCAGCAGTTTTATCGGGGGCGCAGATACGCAGTATTTT. This translates into CASSFIGGADTQYF.

This clonotype has just a few counts. Here the CDR3 reads CASSREISGGTGELFF. The CDR3 DNA reads TGTGCCAGCAGTCGGGAGATTAGCGGGGGCACCGGGGAGCTGTTTTTT. This sequence joins TRBV6-2 or TRBV6-3 and TRBJ2-2, with 9 positions matching TRBD2. There are 16 residues in the CDR3. J gave up 4 bases and V 5 bases, and 8 bases lay outside the gene matches. Germline CDR1 reads MNHEY; CDR2 reads SVGEGT.

The chain combines TRBV27 with TRBJ2-7, with TRBD1 matching over 7 bases. With 3 bases clipped from V and 5 bases from J, the junction kept 4 bases outside the gene matches. The CDR3 totals 13 residues. Germline CDR1 and CDR2: MNHEY and SMNVEV (reference sequence). Written as DNA, the CDR3 is TGTGCCAGCAGTTTTCCAGGGGGTCACGAGCAGTACTTC. This translates into CASSFPGGHEQYF.

V gene TRBV4-1 combines with J gene TRBJ1-1, with 7 bases matching TRBD1. Trimming took 1 base from V and 6 from J; bases not matched to a gene: 2. This CDR3 is built from 13 residues. Germline V gives CDR1 MGHRA, CDR2 YSYEKL. The CDR3 coding sequence is TGCGCCAGCAGCCAAGGGACAGGCTCTGAAGCTTTCTTT. Its translation is CASSQGTGSEAFF.

This clonotype was counted only a few times. The V gene is TRBV9, the J gene TRBJ2-1; D is uncertain. Trimming removed 7 bases at V and 9 bases at J, with 14 bases between. CDR3 length equals 12 residues. Germline V gene sequence: CDR1 SGDLS, CDR2 YYNGEE. The CDR3 DNA sequence: TGTGCCAGCGCCTCCCCCCTCGGTGAGCAGTTCTTC. Protein sequence: CASASPLGEQFF.

The rearrangement joins TRBV9 to TRBJ2-1; 12 positions agree with TRBD2. This CDR3 is 14 amino acids long. V shed 4 bases and J 9 bases; nucleotides not matched to a gene: 5. Germline V gene lookup returns CDR1 SGDLS and CDR2 YYNGEE. The CDR3 region is CASSSSGGAAEQFF. The CDR3 nucleotides are TGTGCCAGCAGCTCTAGCGGGGGGGCAGCTGAGCAGTTCTTC.

This sequence joins TRBV4-3 and TRBJ2-1, with D perhaps TRBD1 (6 bases). Germline values: CDR1 LGHNA, CDR2 YSLEER. V lost 0 bases, J lost 8 bases, and 14 bases lay in between. The CDR3 runs 15 residues. This CDR3 is CASSQDWQGFDEQFF. CDR3 sequence (DNA): TGCGCCAGCAGCCAAGATTGGCAGGGGTTCGATGAGCAGTTCTTC.

The rearrangement joins TRBV5-6 to TRBJ2-3; D gene unclear. The CDR3 contains 17 residues. Trimming removed 0 bases at V and 1 base at J, with 15 bases between. Germline CDR1 is SGHDT and CDR2 is YYEEEE. The CDR3 coding sequence is TGTGCCAGCAGCTTGGCCATGGACGGCACCGGCACAGATACGCAGTATTTT. This sequence encodes CASSLAMDGTGTDTQYF.

This clonotype was recorded at least ten times. The chain joins TRBV12-3 or TRBV12-4 to TRBJ2-3, with D maybe TRBD1 (6 bases). V lost 5 bases to trimming and J lost 0 bases, with 15 bases between them. The CDR3 contains 16 residues. The CDR3 region is CASSGPTGLSTDTQYF. Here the CDR3 DNA reads TGTGCCAGCAGTGGACCGACAGGACTCAGCACAGATACGCAGTATTTT.

The chain recombines TRBV27 with TRBJ2-7; D call uncertain. CDR1 is MNHEY and CDR2 is SMNVEV in the germline V gene (reference sequence). Trimming left V 3 bases short and J 3 bases short, with 15 bases between. The CDR3 loop spans 15 amino acids. CDR3 in amino acids: CASSFGQNPFYEQYV. The CDR3, as DNA: TGTGCCAGCAGTTTCGGGCAGAATCCCTTCTACGAGCAGTACGTC.

This clonotype was observed at least ten times. V gene TRBV7-8 combines with J gene TRBJ1-1; D gene unclear. This CDR3 has 14 residues. Trimming left V 1 base short and J 1 base short, with 7 bases between. Germline CDR1 and CDR2: SGHVS and FQNEAQ. CDR3 nucleotides: TGTGCCAGCAGCTTAGTTTCCAAGAACACTGAAGCTTTCTTT. Protein product: CASSLVSKNTEAFF. The full variable domain, completed using reference TRBV7-8 and TRBJ1-1, is GAGVSQSPRYKVAKRGQDVALRCDPISGHVSLFWYQQALGQGPEFLTYFQNEAQLDKSGLPSDRFFAERPEGSVSTLKIQRTQQEDSAVYLCASSLVSKNTEAFFGQGTRLTVV.

The chain employs TRBV5-5 and TRBJ1-3, with a weak D call TRBD1 (5 bases). The germline CDR1 and CDR2 sequences are SGHKS and YYEKEE (reference sequence). The CDR3 length is 17 residues. Trimming left V 0 bases short and J 2 bases short, with 15 bases between. DNA for the CDR3: TGTGCCAGCAGCTTGGGGGACGGGGGATTCCCTGGAAACACCATATATTTT. This translates into CASSLGDGGFPGNTIYF.

The rearrangement links TRBV28 to TRBJ2-7, with TRBD1 identical over 8 bases. Trimming removed 8 bases from V and 1 base from J; junction bases left unmatched: 13. This CDR3 has 16 amino acids. CDR1 and CDR2 from the germline V gene are MDHEN and SYDVKM. CDR3 loop: CASAPGQDLGSYEQYV. The CDR3 DNA follows: TGTGCCAGCGCCCCGGGACAGGATCTTGGATCCTACGAGCAGTACGTC.

The gene calls are TRBV3-1 and TRBJ2-2, with a tentative D call TRBD2 (5 bases). This CDR3 is built from 15 residues. Trimming removed 7 bases from V and 4 bases from J, with 16 bases in between. The germline CDR1 and CDR2 sequences are LGHDT and YNNKEL (reference sequence). The CDR3 coding sequence is TGTGCCAGCACCCGGGATCCCGGAGCCACCGGGGAGCTGTTTTTT. It is translated as CASTRDPGATGELFF.

The chain's CDR3 is CAISSDRDRGIGELFF. In DNA, the CDR3 is TGTGCCATCAGTTCAGACCGGGACAGGGGGATCGGGGAGCTGTTTTTT. V and J are TRBV10-3 and TRBJ2-2; 11 bases map to TRBD1. CDR3 length: 16 residues. V was pared by 5 bases and J by 7 bases, with 9 bases of the junction left unmatched. CDR1 and CDR2 (germline): ENHRY, SYGVKD.

This clonotype was observed at least ten times. A read error may produce the germline difference seen at one junction end. The chain carries TRBV7-7 and TRBJ2-1; tentatively, D is TRBD1 or TRBD2 (5 bases each). Germline CDR1 and CDR2: SSHAT and FNYEAQ (reference sequence). CDR3 length equals 13 residues. CDR3 loop: CASSPGPSDEQFF. The CDR3 bases are TGTGCTAGCAGCCCGGGACCCTCCGATGAGCAGTTCTTC.

This chain joins TRBV7-8 and TRBJ1-1, with no clear D. With 1 base removed from V and 6 bases from J, the gap between germline ends came to 12 bases. This CDR3 comprises 14 residues. Germline values: CDR1 SGHVS, CDR2 FQNEAQ. The CDR3: CASSLVLKIAEAFF. CDR3 nucleotide sequence: TGTGCCAGCAGCTTAGTATTGAAGATAGCTGAAGCTTTCTTT.

V is TRBV15 and J is TRBJ1-3; 8 nucleotides line up with TRBD1. CDR3 length: 15 residues. V shed 3 bases, J shed 1 base, and the junction held 2 bases outside the gene matches. The germline V gene has CDR1 LNHNV and CDR2 YYDKDF (reference sequence). The CDR3 sequence is CATSSYRGSGNTIYF. The CDR3 DNA follows: TGTGCCACCAGCAGTTACAGGGGGTCTGGAAACACCATATATTTT. The full variable domain, in which reference TRBV15 and TRBJ1-3 provide the parts outside the CDR3, is DAMVIQNPRYQVTQFGKPVTLSCSQTLNHNVMYWYQQKSSQAPKLLFHYYDKDFNNEADTPDNFQSRRPNTSFCFLDIRSPGLGDTAMYLCATSSYRGSGNTIYFGEGSWLTVV.

This clonotype was observed a handful of times. The V call is TRBV29-1, the J call TRBJ2-1, with 7 bases fitting TRBD2. Germline-derived CDR1 and CDR2 are SQVTM and ANQGSEA. The V and J ends lost 3 bases and 5 bases, in that order; junction bases with no gene match: 7. This CDR3 is 14 amino acids long. The CDR3 nucleotides read TGCAGCGTTGATGGACTAGGTGGAAACAATGAGCAGTTCTTC. It specifies CSVDGLGGNNEQFF.

At least ten counts were recorded for this clonotype. The CDR3 DNA is TGTGCCAGCAGTGCTACAGGAACCGGCTACACCTTC. Amino acid sequence: CASSATGTGYTF. The chain couples TRBV27 to TRBJ1-2, with D possibly being TRBD1 (5 bases). Germline lookup yields CDR1 MNHEY and CDR2 SMNVEV (reference sequence). The CDR3 runs 12 residues. The V gene lost 5 bases and the J gene lost 8 bases, with 12 bases spanning the gap.

V and J are TRBV12-3 or TRBV12-4 and TRBJ2-1; 9 bases map to TRBD1. After removal of 3 bases from V and 9 bases from J, the junction contained 6 bases not matched to a gene. The CDR3 totals 14 residues. Here the CDR3 reads CASSFLDRGSEQFF. The CDR3 nucleotides are TGTGCCAGCAGTTTCTTGGACAGGGGATCTGAGCAGTTCTTC.

This clonotype was observed at least ten times. The rearrangement uses TRBV7-8 and TRBJ2-3; no clear D gene. V was cut by 1 base and J by 0 bases, with 11 bases left in between. Germline lookup yields CDR1 SGHVS and CDR2 FQNEAQ. This CDR3 is 16 amino acids long. The CDR3 DNA is TGTGCCAGCAGCTTAGGTTCTCAGACTAGCACAGATACGCAGTATTTT. This sequence encodes CASSLGSQTSTDTQYF.

As to this clonotype: Mismatch with germline at one junction end may stem from a read error. The chain employs TRBV7-7 and TRBJ2-2, with 7 bases lining up with TRBD1. The CDR3 is 16 residues long. The germline gives CDR1 SSHAT, CDR2 FNYEAQ (reference sequence). Written as DNA, the CDR3 is TGTGCTAGCAGCCTAGGGGGCCCCTTTGGAACCGGGGAGCTGTTTTTT. This gives the protein CASSLGGPFGTGELFF.

This chain connects TRBV7-2 to TRBJ2-3, with TRBD2 as a possible D gene (7 bases). CDR1 SGHTA and CDR2 FQGNSA come from the germline V gene. The germline V and J ends were trimmed by 2 bases and 2 bases, with 17 bases remaining between them. This CDR3 has 17 residues. CDR3 coding DNA: TGTGCCAGCAGCTTAACCGGCGGGGGCCCTCCCACAGATACGCAGTATTTT. This gives the protein CASSLTGGGPPTDTQYF.

This chain's CDR3 is CASRQAVFEYV. CDR3 sequence (DNA): TGTGCCAGCAGGCAGGCAGTATTCGAGTACGTC. J is TRBJ2-7 and V is TRBV2; D gene uncertain. The CDR3 length is 11 residues. Germline CDR1 and CDR2: SNHLY and FYNNEI. Between the trimmed V and J ends, which lost 6 bases and 11 bases, there was a span of 14 bases.

This chain links TRBV18 with TRBJ1-1; possibly TRBD1 for D (6 bases). Germline CDR1 and CDR2: KGHSH and LQKENI. This CDR3 has 16 amino acids. The germline V and J ends were trimmed by 4 bases and 0 bases, with 15 bases remaining between them. The CDR3 nucleotides read TGTGCCAGCTCACAATCACCAGGGGCGATGAACACTGAAGCTTTCTTT. This sequence encodes CASSQSPGAMNTEAFF.